The sequence of this T cell receptor (beta chain) was determined in a study of T cells after yellow fever vaccination. Study results and limitations: Faster peaking, at day 5 versus 15, marked a secondary response that was weaker. Contamination by abundant bulk-population clonotypes could be present in FACS-sorted repertoires. Researchers noted that a small share of clonotypes showed up in both CD4 and CD8 compartments.

As regards this clonotype: Its antigen is still unknown.

V lost 3 bases and J 2 bases, leaving 12 bases between the germline ends. The CDR3 loop spans 15 amino acids. Germline V gives CDR1 KGHSH, CDR2 LQKENI. UMIs and a universal primer site were added when TCR cDNA was made by 5'RACE template switching. TCRdb reprocessed the 5' RACE reads via MiXCR and lists one record per CDR3 protein. The top ten clones hold more than 13% of a sample with just under 600,000 distinct CDR3 sequences, approximately 13% of them seen once. The clonotype was recovered from a man between 25 and 39 years old who received the YFV17D yellow fever vaccine. This chain joins TRBV18 and TRBJ2-3; D may be TRBD2 (6 bases). Material: PBMCs, obtained on the day of the yellow fever booster vaccination. In DNA form, the CDR3 reads TGTGCCAGCTCACCGGTGGGAGGATCCACAGATACGCAGTATTTT. This encodes CASSPVGGSTDTQYF.